This T cell receptor (beta chain) was sequenced for a study of siplizumab effects on memory and regulatory T cells. Broader study findings: Only a minor fraction of alloreactive clones mapped to unstimulated subsets. Naive T cells seemed more diverse than memory cells and seemed major alloresponse contributors. Only a minority of proliferating CD4+ or CD8+ clones had an assignable naive or memory phenotype, with roughly 80-96% lacking one. Among mappable alloreactive CD4+ clones, the Treg-derived fraction averaged around 70% with siplizumab versus around 26% in controls.

The V segment lost 8 bases and the J segment 1 base; nucleotides outside the gene matches: 4. The CDR3 loop spans 14 amino acids. Germline V gene sequence: CDR1 MNHEY, CDR2 SMNVEV (reference sequence). Only in-frame clones appear in the TCRdb table, and some are missing; sequencing was by immunoSEQ multiplex PCR. The data show about 100,000 clones, about nine tenths seen once. Concerning this clone: Its target is unknown.

The source is a human donor in good health. Source material: CD4+ T cells sorted from blood. The chain uses TRBV27 and TRBJ2-2; 7 bases are a match to TRBD1. CDR3 sequence (DNA): TGTGCCAGCCGAACAGGGGAGAACACCGGGGAGCTGTTTTTT. This sequence encodes CASRTGENTGELFF.